This T cell receptor beta chain derives from a study of T cell repertoires in cytomegalovirus infection. Overall study: The authors used CMV epitopes that were HLA-C-restricted (recently identified) and HLA-B-restricted (well studied).

A single record per CDR3 protein comes from TCRdb applying MiXCR to the reads. The profile covers around 430,000 distinct CDR3 sequences, with approximately 40% appearing a single time and about 39% taken by the ten largest. The CDR3 runs 14 residues. Per germline, CDR1 SGHTA and CDR2 FQGNSA. The germline V and J ends were trimmed by 7 bases and 1 base, with 12 bases remaining between them. Turning to this clonotype: No antigen is known for it.

The sequencing here drew on cultured PBMCs, taken from culture after CMV antigen stimulation. This sequence joins TRBV7-2 and TRBJ2-3; TRBD2 is a possible D gene (6 bases). The clonotype was recovered from a human donor in good health (CMV status not recorded). Some clones in this sample may be carry-over from other donors' samples. The CDR3 nucleotides are TGTGCCAGCACCCAAGAGCGGGGCACAGATACGCAGTATTTT. Translated, it gives CASTQERGTDTQYF.